The T cell receptor beta chain under discussion was sequenced for a study of T cells in women clearing cervical HPV infection. General study points: Timing of associations relative to infection is unclear; T-cell subsets were not isolated. Repertoire richness, not evenness, was significantly elevated in CIN3+ cases versus controls.

This CDR3 is built from 13 residues. The germline V gene encodes CDR1 SGHRS and CDR2 YFSETQ. V lost 2 bases and J lost 1, with 6 bases in between. immunoSEQ multiplex PCR used an average of 1200 ng genomic DNA. Method: immunoSEQ multiplex PCR; TCRdb's copy keeps in-frame clones and lacks some. The sample totals around 23,000 clones; its top ten clones hold more than 9%. Details on this clone: What it binds is unknown. The read comes to an end 3 residues before the CDR3 does, leaving the germline J gene to fill in the end.

Sequenced input: blood buffy coat. The chain employs TRBV5-1 and TRBJ1-1; possibly TRBD1 for D (5 bases). The TCR originated in a woman aged 18-70 years with a cervical HPV16 infection that either progressed to CIN3+ or cleared (not recorded which). CDR3 loop: CASSLQANTEAFF. The sequenced part of the CDR3 DNA is TGCGCCAGCAGCTTACAGGCGAACACTGAA.